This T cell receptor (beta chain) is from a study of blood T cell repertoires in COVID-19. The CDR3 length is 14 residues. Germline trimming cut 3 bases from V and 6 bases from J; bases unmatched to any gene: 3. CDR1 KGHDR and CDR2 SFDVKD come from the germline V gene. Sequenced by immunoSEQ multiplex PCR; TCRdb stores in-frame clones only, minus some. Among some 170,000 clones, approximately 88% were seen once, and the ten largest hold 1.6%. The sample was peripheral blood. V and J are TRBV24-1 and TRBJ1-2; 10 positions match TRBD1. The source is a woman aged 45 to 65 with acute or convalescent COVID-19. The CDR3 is CATSDPGTGDGYTF. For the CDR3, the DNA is TGTGCCACCAGTGATCCCGGGACAGGGGATGGCTACACCTTC.